Here is one T cell receptor beta chain with its context. Antigen specificity is unknown. Sequencing used immunoSEQ multiplex PCR; TCRdb keeps in-frame clones, though not all of them. This table holds approximately 92,000 clones, roughly 75% found once. V shed 1 base and J 5 bases; nucleotides not matched to a gene: 8. The germline V gene has CDR1 KGHSH and CDR2 LQKENI. CDR3 length equals 16 residues. The time point is: baseline, week 1 (first vaccination visit). Documented treatment: pre-vaccination baseline after standard-of-care therapy. Each donor presented with a new WHO grade 3 or 4 astrocytoma that tested IDH1-mutant and showed ATRX loss. This specimen belongs to a study of a mutant IDH1 vaccine in newly diagnosed glioma. About the study: Treated patients had a mean age of 40.4 years and a 62.5% male, around 38% female split. Previous treatment comprised radiotherapy, temozolomide, or both, mostly both.

Overall study findings and caveats: Pseudoprogression seemingly bore no relation to changes in top peripheral T cell clonotypes.

The clonotype was recovered from a man between 40 and 49 years old with glioma. The genes are TRBV18 and TRBJ2-5, with 9 bases aligning to TRBD1. Sample: PBMCs, taken from a glioma patient treated with radiotherapy, temozolomide or both. The CDR3 DNA follows: TGTGCCAGCTCACCACTATCCGGGACAGGGCGGGAGACCCAGTACTTC. Translated: CASSPLSGTGRETQYF.